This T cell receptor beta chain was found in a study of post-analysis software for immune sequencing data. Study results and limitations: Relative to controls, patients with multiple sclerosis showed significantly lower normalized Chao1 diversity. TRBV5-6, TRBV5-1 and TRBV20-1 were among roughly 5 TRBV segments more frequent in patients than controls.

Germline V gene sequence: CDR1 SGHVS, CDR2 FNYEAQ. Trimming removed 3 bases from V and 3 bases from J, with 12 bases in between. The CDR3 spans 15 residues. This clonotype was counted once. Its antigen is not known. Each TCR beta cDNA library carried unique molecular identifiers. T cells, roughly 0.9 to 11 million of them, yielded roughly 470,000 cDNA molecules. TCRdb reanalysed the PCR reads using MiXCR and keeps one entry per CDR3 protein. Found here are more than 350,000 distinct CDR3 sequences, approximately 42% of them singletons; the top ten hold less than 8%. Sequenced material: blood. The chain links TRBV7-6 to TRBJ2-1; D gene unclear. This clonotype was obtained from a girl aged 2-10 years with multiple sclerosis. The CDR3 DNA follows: TGTGCCAGCAGCTTTTCGGGCGACTTCTACAATGAGCAGTTCTTC. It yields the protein CASSFSGDFYNEQFF.